This T cell receptor (beta chain) was observed in a study of PD-1 blockade in classical Hodgkin lymphoma. In regard to this clone: The antigen is undetermined.

Every single patient, without exception, relapsed after autologous stem cell transplantation, and brentuximab vedotin exposure varied. The study recorded best responses of complete response, partial response or progressive disease. Findings of the study overall: Healthy donors reportedly exceeded newly diagnosed patients in baseline TCR diversity. Baseline diversity resembling that of newly diagnosed patients was seen in complete responders. Those starting nivolumab under 1 year post-ASCT were excluded.

Using immunoSEQ multiplex PCR, the repertoire was profiled, and TCRdb retains in-frame clones only, with some absent. Of about 40,000 clones in the sample, more than 65% were seen once. The CDR3 is 16 residues long. CDR1 is LGHNA, CDR2 YNFKEQ, per germline. The J segment lost 0 bases and the V segment lost 1 base, leaving 1 base of the junction unmatched. V is TRBV4-2 and J is TRBJ1-2; TRBD1 matches 11 bases. The clonotype was recovered from a human donor with classical Hodgkin lymphoma. The input for sequencing was peripheral blood mononuclear cells (PBMCs), taken before the second cycle of nivolumab. The CDR3 sequence: CASSQGGQGANYGYTF. The CDR3 bases are TGTGCCAGCAGCCAAGGGGGACAGGGGGCTAACTATGGCTACACCTTC.